The entry below gives a single TCR beta chain sequence along with its context. The record originates from a study of blood T cell repertoires in COVID-19. V was shortened by 8 bases and J by 2 bases, with 14 bases between the two germline ends. CDR3 length equals 14 residues. Looked up from germline, CDR1 is SGHTA and CDR2 is FQGNSA. As originally analysed: Amplified reference gene primers provided the basis for estimating nucleated cell counts. Profiling relied on immunoSEQ multiplex PCR, and the TCRdb table lists in-frame clones only, not all of them. The D gene and trimming were derived from the DNA, and the V and J assignments and clone size from that table. The sample contains 100,000 to 150,000 clones, more than 85% of which appear only once.

The TCR was taken from a man aged 50 to 59 with active or convalescent COVID-19. The chain uses TRBV7-2 and TRBJ2-3, with D possibly being TRBD2 (7 bases). The sample comprised peripheral blood. This chain's CDR3 is CASESGGLTDTQYF. DNA of the CDR3: TGTGCCAGCGAGTCGGGGGGCCTCACAGATACGCAGTATTTT.